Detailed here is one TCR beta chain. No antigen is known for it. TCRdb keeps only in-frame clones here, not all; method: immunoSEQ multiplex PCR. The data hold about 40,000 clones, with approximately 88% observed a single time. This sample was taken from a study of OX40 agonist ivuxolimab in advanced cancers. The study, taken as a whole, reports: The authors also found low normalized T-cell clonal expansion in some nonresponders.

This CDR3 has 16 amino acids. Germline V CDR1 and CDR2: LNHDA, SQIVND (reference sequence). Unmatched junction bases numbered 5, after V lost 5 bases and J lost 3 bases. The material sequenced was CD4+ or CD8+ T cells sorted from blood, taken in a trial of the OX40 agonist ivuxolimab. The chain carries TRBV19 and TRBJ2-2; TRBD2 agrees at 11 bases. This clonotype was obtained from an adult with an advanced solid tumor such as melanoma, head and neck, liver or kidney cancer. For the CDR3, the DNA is TGTGCCAGTAGTCCTTGGACTAGCGGGCACACCGGGGAGCTGTTTTTT. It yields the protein CASSPWTSGHTGELFF.